Included here is one TCR beta chain sequence, with context. Its antigen is not known. Adult Caucasians living in Nashville, Tennessee made up all of the donors. Method: immunoSEQ multiplex PCR; TCRdb's copy keeps in-frame clones and lacks some. The repertoire holds 2,500,000 or so clones, with approximately 93% as singletons. This sample was taken from a study of shared clonotypes between healthy human individuals. In the study overall: A donor's plate count was three for CD4 naive and three for CD4 memory; CD8 naive had two and CD8 memory one.

Trimming left V 5 bases short and J 7 bases short, with 19 bases between. The CDR3 has 15 amino acids. Germline CDR1 SGHRS, CDR2 YFSETQ. Regarding the study as a whole: On the whole, naive subsets had larger estimated richness than memory subsets had.

The sample was naive CD4+ T cells from PBMCs. Subset noted: CD45RA+ positively selected. The chain has TRBV5-1 and TRBJ2-1, with a possible D match to TRBD2 (6 bases). This receptor was obtained from a man aged 18 to 30 in good health. Some clones in this sample may be carry-over from other donors' samples. In DNA, the CDR3 is TGCGCCAGCAGTTCGGACACGACACGGGGGAATGAGCAGTTCTTC. Amino acids: CASSSDTTRGNEQFF.